This TCR beta chain was retrieved from a study of cytomegalovirus exposure and HLA in healthy donors. Notes on the study in general: The tendency of first-cohort TCR clusters to co-occur in the 120 validation repertoires was the finding of a later analysis.

TCRdb's copy holds only in-frame clones and misses some; the assay was immunoSEQ multiplex PCR. The table lists a few hundred thousand clones, just over 85% of them singletons. CDR1 and CDR2 (germline): KGHSH, LQKENI. The CDR3 sequence is 14 residues long. Between the trimmed V and J ends, which lost 2 bases and 7 bases, there was a span of 12 bases. Concerning this clone itself: Its target is unknown.

The sequence came from a young woman in good health and CMV-seronegative. The material sequenced was PBMCs. This sequence joins TRBV18 and TRBJ2-4, with a possible D match to TRBD1 (7 bases). CDR3 coding DNA: TGTGCCAGCTCACCAGGGCAGGGGGGCAACATTCAGTACTTC. As protein: CASSPGQGGNIQYF.